Below, 25 T cell receptor beta chains from the same sample are listed, as sequenced in a study of siplizumab effects on memory and regulatory T cells. TCRdb keeps only in-frame clones here, not all; method: immunoSEQ multiplex PCR. The sample records some 100,000 clones, about 94% being singletons. What was sequenced was non-Treg CD4+ T cells sorted from blood. The source is a human donor in good health.

The chain joins TRBV18 to TRBJ2-3; D uncertain. Deletions cut 0 bases from V and 3 bases from J, with 13 bases between. This CDR3 has 16 amino acids. CDR1 is KGHSH and CDR2 is LQKENI in the germline V gene. CDR3 sequence reads: CASSPPKSWETDTQYF. CDR3 nucleotide sequence: TGTGCCAGCTCACCACCGAAGAGCTGGGAAACAGATACGCAGTATTTT.

A single count supports this clone. The chain combines TRBV11-2 with TRBJ2-1, with TRBD2 matching over 8 bases. Germline V gives CDR1 SGHAT, CDR2 FQNNGV. Unmatched junction bases numbered 4, after V lost 3 bases and J lost 0 bases. CDR3 length: 16 residues. This CDR3 is CASSLLSGSSYNEQFF. The CDR3 DNA sequence: TGTGCCAGCAGCTTGTTGAGCGGGAGCTCCTACAATGAGCAGTTCTTC. Based on the CDR3 plus reference TRBV11-2 and TRBJ2-1, the full variable domain is EAGVAQSPRYKIIEKRQSVAFWCNPISGHATLYWYQQILGQGPKLLIQFQNNGVVDDSQLPKDRFSAERLKGVDSTLKIQPAKLEDSAVYLCASSLLSGSSYNEQFFGPGTRLTVL.

The CDR3 nucleotides are TGTGCCAGCAGCTTGAACCAGGCAGGAGTGAACACTGAAGCTTTCTTT. Translated: CASSLNQAGVNTEAFF. The chain is built from TRBV5-6 and TRBJ1-1; D gene unclear. This CDR3 region has 16 residues. Per the germline V gene, CDR1 is SGHDT and CDR2 is YYEEEE. The V and J ends lost 1 base and 0 bases respectively, with 13 bases between them.

This sequence joins TRBV6-1 and TRBJ1-5; D is possibly TRBD1 (5 bases). The CDR3 covers 16 residues. Germline CDR1 is MNHNS and CDR2 is SASEGT. V was shortened by 4 bases and J by 4 bases, with 17 bases between the two germline ends. CDR3 amino acids: CASSAYKGQVNQPQHF. DNA of the CDR3: TGTGCCAGCAGTGCTTATAAGGGGCAGGTTAATCAGCCCCAGCATTTT.

The chain has TRBV7-2 and TRBJ2-3; D unclear. The germline CDR1 and CDR2 sequences are SGHTA and FQGNSA. This CDR3 region has 14 residues. V was trimmed by 2 bases and J by 2 bases, leaving 8 bases between them. CDR3 nucleotides: TGTGCCAGCAGCTTACGGGCCTCCACAGATACGCAGTATTTT. Residues: CASSLRASTDTQYF. Full variable domain (missing parts from reference TRBV7-2 and TRBJ2-3): GAGVSQSPSNKVTEKGKDVELRCDPISGHTALYWYRQSLGQGLEFLIYFQGNSAPDKSGLPSDRFSAERTGGSVSTLTIQRTQQEDSAVYLCASSLRASTDTQYFGPGTRLTVL.

The J gene is TRBJ2-3, the V gene TRBV5-1; 8 bases map to TRBD1. Germline V CDR1 and CDR2: SGHRS, YFSETQ. The CDR3 extends over 17 amino acids. Losses at the gene ends were 0 bases for V and 1 base for J; bases not matched to a gene: 7. CDR3 DNA sequence: TGCGCCAGCAGCTTGGGGCCAGGGGGCGCCGGCACAGATACGCAGTATTTT. This codes for CASSLGPGGAGTDTQYF. Full variable domain (remainder filled in from reference TRBV5-1 and TRBJ2-3): KAGVTQTPRYLIKTRGQQVTLSCSPISGHRSVSWYQQTPGQGLQFLFEYFSETQRNKGNFPGRFSGRQFSNSRSEMNVSTLELGDSALYLCASSLGPGGAGTDTQYFGPGTRLTVL.

The J gene is TRBJ2-3, the V gene TRBV7-3; either TRBD1 or TRBD2 may fit D (5 bases each). Trimming cost V 5 bases and J 9 bases, with 21 bases left between them. The CDR3 loop spans 15 amino acids. CDR1 and CDR2 from the germline V gene are SGHTA and FQGTGA. The DNA for the CDR3 is TGTGCCAGCAGCCGGGGCCTACCGGGGCCGGTAACGCAGTATTTT. This gives the protein CASSRGLPGPVTQYF.

This sequence joins TRBV19 and TRBJ2-2; D gene uncertain. V was clipped by 1 base and J by 7 bases, with 7 bases between them. Germline loops: CDR1 LNHDA, CDR2 SQIVND (reference sequence). The CDR3 runs 13 residues. This chain's CDR3 is CASSIGIGGELFF. The DNA of the CDR3 is TGTGCCAGTAGTATAGGGATTGGCGGGGAGCTGTTTTTT.

The CDR3 nucleotides read TGTGCCAGTAGTACAGGGGGCCCGGATAGATACACTGAAGCTTTCTTT. This sequence encodes CASSTGGPDRYTEAFF. The chain is built from TRBV19 and TRBJ1-1; 8 bases agree with TRBD1. Germline V gene data show CDR1 as LNHDA and CDR2 as SQIVND (reference sequence). Trimming removed 4 bases from V and 3 bases from J; junction bases left unmatched: 10. This CDR3 has 16 amino acids.

The chain links TRBV10-3 to TRBJ2-7; TRBD2 matches 8 bases. CDR1 is ENHRY and CDR2 is SYGVKD in the germline V gene. This CDR3 has 14 residues. The ends lost 6 bases at V and 5 bases at J; junction bases unmatched: 9. CDR3 sequence: CAISATRGADEQYF. The CDR3 nucleotides are TGTGCCATCAGCGCTACGCGGGGGGCTGACGAGCAGTACTTC.

This chain links TRBV18 with TRBJ2-7, with D uncertain. The CDR3 is 16 residues long. Trimming stripped 1 base from V and 2 bases from J, with 15 bases between. The germline CDR1 and CDR2 sequences are KGHSH and LQKENI. CDR3 amino acids: CASSPLFQGNTYEQYF. The CDR3 bases are TGTGCCAGCTCACCACTTTTCCAAGGGAACACCTACGAGCAGTACTTC.

V usage is TRBV7-2 and J usage is TRBJ2-7; tentatively, D is TRBD1 or TRBD2 (5 bases each). The V end was cut by 4 bases, the J end by 3 bases, with 19 bases between. Germline CDR1 reads SGHTA; CDR2 reads FQGNSA. CDR3 length: 16 amino acids. Here the CDR3 reads CASSSYPRGVGYEQYF. Here the CDR3 DNA reads TGTGCCAGCAGCTCATACCCAAGGGGAGTAGGCTACGAGCAGTACTTC.

CDR3 nucleotides: TGTGCCAGCAGCCAAGAGTCCCGGGCGAGGAGCTCCTACAATGAGCAGTTCTTC. Translated, it gives CASSQESRARSSYNEQFF. J is TRBJ2-1 and V is TRBV14, with D hard to call. The CDR3 has 18 residues. V was trimmed by 0 bases and J by 0 bases, leaving 15 bases between them. The germline CDR1 and CDR2 sequences are SGHDN and FVKESK.

The chain couples TRBV6-1 to TRBJ2-5; D may be TRBD2 (7 bases). The germline V gene has CDR1 MNHNS and CDR2 SASEGT. This CDR3 is 15 amino acids long. Trimming shortened V by 7 bases and J by 2 bases, and 17 bases separated the two germline ends. The CDR3 nucleotides read TGTGCCAGCATCCCCCGAGGGGGGGCTCAAGAGACCCAGTACTTC. This sequence encodes CASIPRGGAQETQYF.

The chain employs TRBV5-4 and TRBJ1-1, with D unresolved. The CDR3 length is 13 residues. The V gene's germline CDR1 is SGHNT and CDR2 YYREEE (reference sequence). V was trimmed by 4 bases and J by 1 base, leaving 8 bases between them. CDR3 bases: TGTGCCAGCAGCGTGGATCCGAACACTGAAGCTTTCTTT. The encoded protein is CASSVDPNTEAFF.

The chain joins TRBV15 to TRBJ2-2; no definite D call. V gave up 5 bases and J gave up 5 bases, with 12 bases separating them. Germline V gene data show CDR1 as LNHNV and CDR2 as YYDKDF (reference sequence). This CDR3 spans 14 amino acids. The CDR3 region has the DNA TGTGCCACCAGCCCACTCGCGGTAACCGGGGAGCTGTTTTTT. This translates into CATSPLAVTGELFF. Supplemented by reference TRBV15 and TRBJ2-2, the full variable domain reads DAMVIQNPRYQVTQFGKPVTLSCSQTLNHNVMYWYQQKSSQAPKLLFHYYDKDFNNEADTPDNFQSRRPNTSFCFLDIRSPGLGDTAMYLCATSPLAVTGELFFGEGSRLTVL.

In this sample, this clone turned up once. The J gene is TRBJ2-7, the V gene TRBV6-5; the D is unclear. The CDR3 totals 11 residues. The V gene's germline CDR1 is MNHEY and CDR2 SVGAGI. The V and J ends lost 0 bases and 7 bases respectively, with 4 bases between them. DNA for the CDR3: TGTGCCAGCAGTTACTCGGGAGAGCAGTACTTC. This gives the protein CASSYSGEQYF.

This clone was detected once. The chain uses TRBV5-1 and TRBJ2-7; D gene unclear. There are 13 residues in the CDR3. In germline, CDR1 is SGHRS, CDR2 YFSETQ. V gave up 0 bases and J gave up 6 bases, with 10 bases separating them. CDR3 coding DNA: TGCGCCAGCAGCTTGGCCGGCAGTTCCGAGCAGTACTTC. Its protein product is CASSLAGSSEQYF.

The chain has TRBV5-8 and TRBJ2-2; TRBD2 aligns across 13 bases. CDR3 size: 17 residues. Germline trimming cut 4 bases from V and 6 bases from J; bases unmatched to any gene: 9. Germline CDR1 SGHTS, CDR2 YDEGEE. CDR3 in amino acids: CASSPRTSGSSSGELFF. The CDR3 coding sequence is TGTGCCAGCAGCCCGAGGACTAGCGGGAGTAGTTCCGGGGAGCTGTTTTTT.

The chain links TRBV12-2 to TRBJ1-5. TRBV12-2 is listed as a pseudogene. The CDR3 totals 11 residues. This chain's CDR3 is CASRLAVPQHF. The CDR3 DNA follows: TGTGCAAGTCGCTTAGCAGTGCCCCAGCATTTT.

The CDR3 coding sequence is TGTGCCAGCAGCTCTGACACAGGGTACCAAGAGACCCAGTACTTC. Encoded protein: CASSSDTGYQETQYF. The chain uses TRBV7-2 and TRBJ2-5, with D perhaps matching TRBD1 (6 bases). The germline CDR1 and CDR2 sequences are SGHTA and FQGNSA. The germline V and J ends were trimmed by 4 bases and 0 bases, with 12 bases remaining between them. CDR3 length equals 15 residues.

The rearrangement uses TRBV5-1 and TRBJ2-7, with D maybe TRBD1 (5 bases). Trimming took off 6 bases at V and 0 bases at J, with 7 bases between the two ends. This CDR3 comprises 12 residues. In germline, CDR1 is SGHRS, CDR2 YFSETQ. For the CDR3, the DNA is TGCGCCAGCACTGACAGCTCCTACGAGCAGTACTTC. Translated: CASTDSSYEQYF. The full variable domain, in which reference TRBV5-1 and TRBJ2-7 provide the parts outside the CDR3, is KAGVTQTPRYLIKTRGQQVTLSCSPISGHRSVSWYQQTPGQGLQFLFEYFSETQRNKGNFPGRFSGRQFSNSRSEMNVSTLELGDSALYLCASTDSSYEQYFGPGTRLTVT.

This chain uses TRBV7-3 with TRBJ2-5; possibly TRBD2 for D (5 bases). The CDR3 totals 13 residues. The germline V and J ends were trimmed by 2 bases and 2 bases, with 6 bases remaining between them. The germline gives CDR1 SGHTA, CDR2 FQGTGA. This CDR3 reads CASSLWEQETQYF. The CDR3 DNA follows: TGTGCCAGCAGCTTATGGGAGCAAGAGACCCAGTACTTC.

V and J are TRBV10-1 and TRBJ2-1; no reliable D call. The germline V gene encodes CDR1 WNHNN and CDR2 SYGVQD (reference sequence). V lost 5 bases and J 5 bases, leaving 7 bases between the germline ends. The CDR3 totals 12 residues. CDR3 residues: CASSPGNNEQFF. CDR3 coding DNA: TGCGCCAGCAGTCCCGGTAACAATGAGCAGTTCTTC.

The chain uses TRBV10-2 and TRBJ1-5; D is perhaps TRBD1 (6 bases). CDR1 is WSHSY, CDR2 SAAADI, per germline. The CDR3 contains 15 residues. Trimming stripped 2 bases from V and 6 bases from J, with 14 bases between. CDR3 amino acids: CASSEDAGAGQPQHF. The CDR3 nucleotides are TGCGCCAGCAGTGAGGATGCGGGGGCGGGTCAGCCCCAGCATTTT.